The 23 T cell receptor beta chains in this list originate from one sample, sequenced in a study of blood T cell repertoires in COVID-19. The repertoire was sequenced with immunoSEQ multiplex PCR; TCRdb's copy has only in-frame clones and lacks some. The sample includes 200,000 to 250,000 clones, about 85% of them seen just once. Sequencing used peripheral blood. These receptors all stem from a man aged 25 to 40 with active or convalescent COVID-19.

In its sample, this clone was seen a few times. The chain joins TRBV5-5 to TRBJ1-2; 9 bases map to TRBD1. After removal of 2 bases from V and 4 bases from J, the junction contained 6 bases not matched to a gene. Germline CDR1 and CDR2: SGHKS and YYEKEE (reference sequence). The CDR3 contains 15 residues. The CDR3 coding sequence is TGTGCCAGCAGCTTCCCGGGACAGGGACTCTATGGCTACACCTTC. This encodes CASSFPGQGLYGYTF.

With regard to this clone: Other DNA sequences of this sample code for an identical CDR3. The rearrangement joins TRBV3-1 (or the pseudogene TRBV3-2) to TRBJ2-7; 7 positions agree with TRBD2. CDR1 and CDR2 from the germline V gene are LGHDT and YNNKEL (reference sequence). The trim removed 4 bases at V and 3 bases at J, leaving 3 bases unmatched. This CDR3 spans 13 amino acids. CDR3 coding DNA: TGTGCCAGCAGCCCGGGACTATTCTACGAGCAGTACTTC. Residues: CASSPGLFYEQYF.

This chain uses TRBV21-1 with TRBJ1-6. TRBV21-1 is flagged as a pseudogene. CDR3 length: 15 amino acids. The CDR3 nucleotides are TGTGCCAGCACCCAGCGGGGGGCCTATAATTCACCCCTCCACTTT. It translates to CASTQRGAYNSPLHF.

The CDR3 region has the DNA TGTGCCAGTCGATCTGACCGTCAGGGGGGCTACACCTTC. Its translation is CASRSDRQGGYTF. The genes are TRBV19 and TRBJ1-2; a weak D match, TRBD1 (6 bases). CDR1 and CDR2 from the germline V gene are LNHDA and SQIVND (reference sequence). CDR3 length equals 13 residues. V lost 8 bases to trimming and J lost 8 bases, with 18 bases between them.

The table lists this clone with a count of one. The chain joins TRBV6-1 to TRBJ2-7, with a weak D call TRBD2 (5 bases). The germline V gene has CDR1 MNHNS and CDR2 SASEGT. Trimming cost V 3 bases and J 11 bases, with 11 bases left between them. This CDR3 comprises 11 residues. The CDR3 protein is CASSDRPGKYF. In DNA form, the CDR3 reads TGTGCCAGCAGTGACCGGCCGGGGAAGTACTTC.

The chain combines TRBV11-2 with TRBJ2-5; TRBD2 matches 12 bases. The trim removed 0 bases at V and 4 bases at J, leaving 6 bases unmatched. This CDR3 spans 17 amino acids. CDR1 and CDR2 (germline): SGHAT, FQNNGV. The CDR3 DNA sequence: TGTGCCAGCAGCTTAGAACTAGCGGGGGGCGAAACAGAGACCCAGTACTTC. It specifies CASSLELAGGETETQYF.

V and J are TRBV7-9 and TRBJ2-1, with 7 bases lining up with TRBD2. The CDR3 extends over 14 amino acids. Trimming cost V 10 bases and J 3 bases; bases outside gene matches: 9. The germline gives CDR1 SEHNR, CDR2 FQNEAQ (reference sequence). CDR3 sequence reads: CATTHVAGYNEQFF. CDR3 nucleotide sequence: TGTGCCACCACCCACGTAGCGGGCTACAATGAGCAGTTCTTC.

The CDR3 nucleotides are TGTGCCAGCAGTGTTGCTAGGCGGGAATACGAGCAGTACTTC. Amino acid sequence: CASSVARREYEQYF. The gene calls are TRBV2 and TRBJ2-7, with TRBD2 as a possible D gene (6 bases). In germline, CDR1 is SNHLY, CDR2 FYNNEI. The CDR3 is 14 amino acids. The V end lost 4 bases, the J end lost 4 bases, and 14 bases lay between the germline ends.

CDR3 in DNA: TGCGCCAGCAGTGATCGACAGATCCCTGGTGTCACTGAAGCTTTCTTT. Amino acid sequence: CASSDRQIPGVTEAFF. The rearrangement links TRBV10-1 to TRBJ1-1; tentative D call: TRBD1 (5 bases). Germline-derived CDR1 and CDR2 are WNHNN and SYGVQD (reference sequence). This CDR3 spans 16 amino acids. V lost 3 bases to trimming and J lost 4 bases, with 18 bases between them.

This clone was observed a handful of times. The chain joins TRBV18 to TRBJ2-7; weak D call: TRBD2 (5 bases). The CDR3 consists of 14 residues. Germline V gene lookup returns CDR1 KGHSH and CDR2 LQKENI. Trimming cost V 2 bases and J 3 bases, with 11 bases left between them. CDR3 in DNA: TGTGCCAGCTCACCAAAGCGGAACCACTACGAGCAGTACTTC. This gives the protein CASSPKRNHYEQYF.

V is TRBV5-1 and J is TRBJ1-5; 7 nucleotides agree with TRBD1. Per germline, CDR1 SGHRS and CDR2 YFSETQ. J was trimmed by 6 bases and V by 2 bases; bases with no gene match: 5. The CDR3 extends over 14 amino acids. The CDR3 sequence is CASSFTGEGQPQHF. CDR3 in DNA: TGCGCCAGCAGCTTTACAGGGGAAGGTCAGCCCCAGCATTTT.

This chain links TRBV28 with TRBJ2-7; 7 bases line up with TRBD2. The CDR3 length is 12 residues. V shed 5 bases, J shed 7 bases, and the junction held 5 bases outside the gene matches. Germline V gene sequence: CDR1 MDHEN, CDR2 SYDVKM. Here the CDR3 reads CASSDTSAEQYF. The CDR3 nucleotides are TGTGCCAGCAGTGACACTAGCGCGGAGCAGTACTTC.

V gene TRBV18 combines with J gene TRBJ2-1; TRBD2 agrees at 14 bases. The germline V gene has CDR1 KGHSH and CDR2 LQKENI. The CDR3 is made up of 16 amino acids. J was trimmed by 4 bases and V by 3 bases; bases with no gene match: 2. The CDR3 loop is CASSPGTSGSYNEQFF. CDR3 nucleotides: TGTGCCAGCTCACCGGGGACTAGCGGGAGTTACAATGAGCAGTTCTTC. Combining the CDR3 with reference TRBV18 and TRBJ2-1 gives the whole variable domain NAGVMQNPRHLVRRRGQEARLRCSPMKGHSHVYWYRQLPEEGLKFMVYLQKENIIDESGMPKERFSAEFPKEGPSILRIQQVVRGDSAAYFCASSPGTSGSYNEQFFGPGTRLTVL.

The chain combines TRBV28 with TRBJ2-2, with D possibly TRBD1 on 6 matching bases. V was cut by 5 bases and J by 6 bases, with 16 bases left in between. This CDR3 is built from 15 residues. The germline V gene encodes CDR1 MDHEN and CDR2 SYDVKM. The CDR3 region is CASSRQAGFAGELFF. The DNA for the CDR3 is TGTGCCAGCAGTAGACAGGCCGGTTTCGCCGGGGAGCTGTTTTTT. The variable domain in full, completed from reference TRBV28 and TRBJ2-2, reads DVKVTQSSRYLVKRTGEKVFLECVQDMDHENMFWYRQDPGLGLRLIYFSYDVKMKEKGDIPEGYSVSREKKERFSLILESASTNQTSMYLCASSRQAGFAGELFFGEGSRLTVL.

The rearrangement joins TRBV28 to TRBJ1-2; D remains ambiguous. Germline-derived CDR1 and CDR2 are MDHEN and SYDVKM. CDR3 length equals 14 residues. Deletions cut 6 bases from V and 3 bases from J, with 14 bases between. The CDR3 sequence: CASSVGVRDYGYTF. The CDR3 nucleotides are TGTGCCAGCAGCGTTGGGGTGAGGGACTATGGCTACACCTTC.

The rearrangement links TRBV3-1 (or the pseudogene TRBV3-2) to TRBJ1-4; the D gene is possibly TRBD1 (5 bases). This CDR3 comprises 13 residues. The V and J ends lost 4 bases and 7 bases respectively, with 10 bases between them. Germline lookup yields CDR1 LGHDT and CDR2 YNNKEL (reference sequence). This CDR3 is CASSPAGVEKLFF. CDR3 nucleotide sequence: TGTGCCAGCAGCCCCGCGGGGGTTGAAAAACTGTTTTTT.

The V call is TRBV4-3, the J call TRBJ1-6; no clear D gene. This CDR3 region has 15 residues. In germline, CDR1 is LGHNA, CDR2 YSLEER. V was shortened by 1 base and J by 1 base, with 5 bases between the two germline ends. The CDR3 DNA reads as TGCGCCAGCAGCCAAGCAGTTTCCTATAATTCACCCCTCCACTTT. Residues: CASSQAVSYNSPLHF.

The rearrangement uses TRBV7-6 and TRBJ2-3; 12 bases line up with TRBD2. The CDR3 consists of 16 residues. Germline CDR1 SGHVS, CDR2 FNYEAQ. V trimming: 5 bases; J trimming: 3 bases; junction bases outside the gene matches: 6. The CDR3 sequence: CASSILLAGGTDTQYF. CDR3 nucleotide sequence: TGTGCCAGCAGCATTCTGCTAGCGGGGGGGACAGATACGCAGTATTTT.

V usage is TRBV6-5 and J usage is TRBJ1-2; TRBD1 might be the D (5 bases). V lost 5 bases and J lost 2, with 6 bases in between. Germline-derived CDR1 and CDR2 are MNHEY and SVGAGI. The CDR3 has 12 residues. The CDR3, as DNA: TGTGCCAGCAGTCAGGGAAACTATGGCTACACCTTC. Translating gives CASSQGNYGYTF.

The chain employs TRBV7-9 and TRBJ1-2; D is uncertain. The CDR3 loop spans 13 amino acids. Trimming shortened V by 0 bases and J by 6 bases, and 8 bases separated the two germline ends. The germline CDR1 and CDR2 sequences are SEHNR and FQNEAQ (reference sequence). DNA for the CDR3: TGTGCCAGCAGCTTAGCAGGAGGGCATGGCTACACCTTC. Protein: CASSLAGGHGYTF.

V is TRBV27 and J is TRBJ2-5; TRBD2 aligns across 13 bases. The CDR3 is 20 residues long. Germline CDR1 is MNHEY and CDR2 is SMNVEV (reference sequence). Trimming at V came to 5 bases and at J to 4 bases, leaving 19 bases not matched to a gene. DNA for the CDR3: TGTGCCAGCAGTCGGGGCCGCGGTCAACTAGCGGGGGGGCGAGGAGAGACCCAGTACTTC. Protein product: CASSRGRGQLAGGRGETQYF.

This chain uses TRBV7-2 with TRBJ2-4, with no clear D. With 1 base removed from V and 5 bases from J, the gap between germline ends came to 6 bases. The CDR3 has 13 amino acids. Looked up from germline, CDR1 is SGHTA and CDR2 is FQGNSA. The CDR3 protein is CASSLGTENIQYF. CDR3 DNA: TGTGCCAGCAGCTTAGGCACAGAAAACATTCAGTACTTC. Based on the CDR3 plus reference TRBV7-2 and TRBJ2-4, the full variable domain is GAGVSQSPSNKVTEKGKDVELRCDPISGHTALYWYRQSLGQGLEFLIYFQGNSAPDKSGLPSDRFSAERTGGSVSTLTIQRTQQEDSAVYLCASSLGTENIQYFGAGTRLSVL.

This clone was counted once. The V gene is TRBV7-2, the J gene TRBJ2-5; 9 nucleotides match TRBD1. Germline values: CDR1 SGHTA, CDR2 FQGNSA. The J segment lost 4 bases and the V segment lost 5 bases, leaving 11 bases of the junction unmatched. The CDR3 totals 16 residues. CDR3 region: CASSTLKGQGRETQYF. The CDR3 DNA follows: TGTGCCAGCAGCACCCTGAAGGGACAGGGCAGAGAGACCCAGTACTTC.